The text below deals with one T cell receptor beta chain. These data come from a study of blood T cell repertoires in COVID-19. Across the whole study: Researchers got acute and convalescent COVID-19 samples from the United States, Italy and Spain. PBMCs, B-cell-depleted T cells, or T cells were the source of the cDNA or gDNA that made up the material.

Original processing methods: Nucleated cell number was recorded as an estimate derived from reference gene primer amplification. Only in-frame clones appear in the TCRdb table, and some are missing; sequencing was by immunoSEQ multiplex PCR. That table gives V, J and clone size, and the DNA gave D and trimming. The table lists 240,000 or so clones, around 86% of them singletons, with approximately 3.5% in the top ten. The TCR comes from a middle-aged woman with acute COVID-19. Material: PBMCs or T cells enriched from blood (not recorded which).

The CDR3 here is CASSYSPTDTQYF. CDR3 nucleotide sequence: TGTGCCAGCAGTTACTCCCCCACAGATACGCAGTATTTT. The rearrangement joins TRBV27 to TRBJ2-3; no clear D. The V gene's germline CDR1 is MNHEY and CDR2 SMNVEV (reference sequence). The CDR3 loop spans 13 amino acids. Trimming stripped 4 bases from V and 2 bases from J, with 7 bases between.